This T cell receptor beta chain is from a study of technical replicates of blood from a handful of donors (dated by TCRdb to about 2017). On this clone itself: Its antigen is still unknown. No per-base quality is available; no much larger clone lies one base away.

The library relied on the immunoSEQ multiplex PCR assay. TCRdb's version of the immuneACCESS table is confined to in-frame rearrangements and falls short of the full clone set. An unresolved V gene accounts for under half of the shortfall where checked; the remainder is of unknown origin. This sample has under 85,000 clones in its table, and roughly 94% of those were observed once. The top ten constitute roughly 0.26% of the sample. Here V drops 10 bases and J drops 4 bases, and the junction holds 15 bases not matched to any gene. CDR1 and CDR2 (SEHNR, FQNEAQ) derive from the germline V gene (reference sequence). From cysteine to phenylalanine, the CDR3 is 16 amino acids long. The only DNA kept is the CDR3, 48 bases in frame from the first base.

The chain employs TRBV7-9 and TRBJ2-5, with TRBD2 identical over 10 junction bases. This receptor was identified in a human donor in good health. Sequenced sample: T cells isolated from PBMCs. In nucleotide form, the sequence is TGTGCCACCTGCCTAGCTAGCGGGGGACAACGAGAGACCCAGTACTTC. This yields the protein CATCLASGGQRETQYF.